This entry lists 14 T cell receptor beta chains sequenced from one sample in a study of control samples from healthy donors and cancer patients. The protocol was immunoSEQ multiplex PCR, while the TCRdb copy is restricted to in-frame clones and leaves out a portion. The sample contains about 410,000 clones, about nine tenths of which appear only once. The specimen was PBMCs. The source is a man aged 35-49 years with head and neck cancer.

This clone showed up just once. Additional DNA sequences in this sample encode the identical CDR3. The chain couples TRBV9 to TRBJ1-5, with TRBD1 matching over 11 bases. With V trimmed by 2 bases and J by 4 bases, 2 bases remained unmatched. Germline assignment: CDR1 SGDLS and CDR2 YYNGEE. This CDR3 contains 15 residues. DNA of the CDR3: TGTGCCAGCAGCGTGGGGACAGGGGGGAATCAGCCCCAGCATTTT. It specifies CASSVGTGGNQPQHF.

This clone was picked up a small number of times. The J gene is TRBJ1-6, the V gene TRBV5-1, with 8 bases identical to TRBD1. Germline lookup yields CDR1 SGHRS and CDR2 YFSETQ. There are 16 residues in the CDR3. V lost 3 bases to trimming and J lost 6 bases; unmatched junction nucleotides: 8. The chain's CDR3 is CASSSPGDRLNSPLHF. CDR3 in DNA: TGCGCCAGCAGCTCGCCGGGGGACAGGCTTAATTCACCCCTCCACTTT.

The chain joins TRBV10-3 to TRBJ2-3, with 14 bases identical to TRBD2. Germline V CDR1 and CDR2: ENHRY, SYGVKD. The CDR3 is 17 residues long. The J segment lost 5 bases and the V segment lost 3 bases, leaving 7 bases of the junction unmatched. The CDR3 sequence: CAISDSSGTSGRDTQYF. The CDR3 bases are TGTGCCATCAGTGATTCATCCGGGACTAGCGGGAGAGATACGCAGTATTTT.

This chain uses TRBV7-8 with TRBJ1-5, with D tentatively TRBD1 (5 bases). The germline gives CDR1 SGHVS, CDR2 FQNEAQ. The ends were cut back, 5 bases at V and 3 bases at J, with 14 bases in the middle. This CDR3 spans 15 amino acids. Here the CDR3 reads CASSLNVGTNQPQHF. The DNA for the CDR3 is TGTGCCAGCAGCCTAAATGTTGGGACCAATCAGCCCCAGCATTTT.

The chain couples TRBV28 to TRBJ2-7, with a tentative D call TRBD1 (5 bases). The CDR3 spans 13 residues. The V end lost 6 bases, the J end lost 5 bases, and 14 bases lay between the germline ends. The germline V gene has CDR1 MDHEN and CDR2 SYDVKM. This chain's CDR3 is CASSSSPTDEQYF. In nucleotides, the CDR3 is TGTGCCAGCAGCTCCTCCCCGACAGACGAGCAGTACTTC.

The chain has TRBV5-1 and TRBJ2-3; 10 bases map to TRBD2. The junction had 8 bases not matched to a gene; V was cut back by 1 base and J by 0 bases. The CDR3 contains 18 residues. The germline V gene has CDR1 SGHRS and CDR2 YFSETQ. CDR3 nucleotide sequence: TGCGCCAGCAGCTTGCGAACTAGCGGGGACACTAGCACAGATACGCAGTATTTT. Translated, it gives CASSLRTSGDTSTDTQYF.

The chain is built from TRBV7-9 and TRBJ2-2; no clear D. This CDR3 is 16 amino acids long. Germline V gives CDR1 SEHNR, CDR2 FQNEAQ (reference sequence). V shed 4 bases and J shed 0 bases, with 12 bases lying between them. CDR3 coding DNA: TGTGCCAGCAGCTCCCTCCGACCCGCGAACACCGGGGAGCTGTTTTTT. It translates to CASSSLRPANTGELFF. The full variable domain, in which reference TRBV7-9 and TRBJ2-2 provide the parts outside the CDR3, is DTGVSQNPRHKITKRGQNVTFRCDPISEHNRLYWYRQTLGQGPEFLTYFQNEAQLEKSRLLSDRFSAERPKGSFSTLEIQRTEQGDSAMYLCASSSLRPANTGELFFGEGSRLTVL.

The chain combines TRBV18 with TRBJ1-2; 7 nucleotides line up with TRBD1. The CDR3 sequence is 14 residues long. J gave up 5 bases and V 6 bases, and 9 bases lay outside the gene matches. Germline-derived CDR1 and CDR2 are KGHSH and LQKENI. This chain's CDR3 is CASSAQQGSYGYTF. CDR3 sequence (DNA): TGTGCCAGCTCCGCCCAACAGGGGAGTTATGGCTACACCTTC.

This clone has just one count. The chain couples TRBV24-1 to TRBJ1-2, with D possibly matching TRBD1 (6 bases). CDR1 and CDR2 (germline): KGHDR, SFDVKD. CDR3 length: 14 residues. With 0 bases removed from V and 3 bases from J, the gap between germline ends came to 7 bases. In DNA, the CDR3 is TGTGCCACCAGTGATTTGCGACAGGACTATGGCTACACCTTC. It specifies CATSDLRQDYGYTF.

The chain couples TRBV19 to TRBJ1-6; 7 bases line up with TRBD1. This CDR3 has 15 amino acids. V gave up 7 bases and J gave up 2 bases; unmatched junction bases: 5. CDR1 and CDR2 (germline): LNHDA, SQIVND (reference sequence). The CDR3 region is CASKQGFAYNSPLHF. The CDR3 DNA reads TGTGCCAGTAAACAGGGGTTTGCCTATAATTCACCCCTCCACTTT.

The chain is built from TRBV27 and TRBJ2-7; 9 nucleotides align to TRBD1. Germline V gene sequence: CDR1 MNHEY, CDR2 SMNVEV (reference sequence). The CDR3 is 16 amino acids. V was clipped by 2 bases and J by 7 bases; unmatched bases: 12. This chain's CDR3 is CASSLVGGGQGGEQYF. CDR3 DNA: TGTGCCAGCAGTTTAGTGGGAGGGGGACAGGGAGGGGAGCAGTACTTC.

The chain recombines TRBV11-3 with TRBJ2-6; D unresolved. V dropped 8 bases and J dropped 1 base, with 3 bases sitting between them. The CDR3 runs 12 residues. Germline V gives CDR1 SGHNT, CDR2 YENEEA. The CDR3 coding sequence is TGTGCCAGCGGGTCTGGGGCCAACGTCCTGACTTTC. This encodes CASGSGANVLTF.

This chain connects TRBV4-2 to TRBJ2-2; 10 bases are a match to TRBD2. Germline V gene sequence: CDR1 LGHNA, CDR2 YNFKEQ. The CDR3 consists of 16 residues. Losses at the gene ends were 2 bases for V and 3 bases for J; bases not matched to a gene: 3. The CDR3 here is CASSQLTSGDTGELFF. CDR3 nucleotides: TGTGCCAGCAGCCAATTAACTAGCGGGGACACCGGGGAGCTGTTTTTT.

A single count supports this clone. The gene calls are TRBV11-2 and TRBJ2-1; D is unclear. Trimming cost V 1 base and J 5 bases, with 12 bases left between them. The CDR3 extends over 15 amino acids. Germline V lookup: CDR1 SGHAT, CDR2 FQNNGV. CDR3 protein: CASSLGSGNNNEQFF. DNA for the CDR3: TGTGCCAGCAGCTTAGGCTCTGGGAACAACAATGAGCAGTTCTTC.